This T cell receptor (beta chain) was identified in a study of T cells in Graves' hyperthyroidism and ophthalmopathy. General study results and limits: Model predictions of ophthalmopathy came a median roughly 6.4 months before onset. The majority of expanded thyroid clonotypes above 0.001 also appeared in blood. A 13 V-J signature model discriminated ophthalmopathy versus stable hyperthyroidism.

Germline loops: CDR1 SQVTM, CDR2 ANQGSEA. The CDR3 has 15 amino acids. V dropped 6 bases and J dropped 7; count of bases not matched to a gene: 15. Amplification targeted TCR beta CDR3 regions from RNA transcripts. RT-PCR in the first round (using the HTBI primer set) targeted the TCR CDR3. Via MiXCR, TCRdb re-called the multiplex PCR reads, giving one row per CDR3 protein. The data hold more than 550,000 distinct CDR3 sequences, with approximately 42% observed a single time. This clonotype was recorded many times. The antigen is unknown. The sequenced sample consisted of peripheral blood or thyroid tissue (not recorded which). This rearrangement joins TRBV29-1 to TRBJ2-5; 9 bases are shared with TRBD1. This TCR derives from an adult man with Graves' disease, either hyperthyroidism or ophthalmopathy (not recorded which). CDR3 loop: CSVDNPGQGRGTQYF. The DNA for the CDR3 is TGCAGCGTGGATAATCCGGGACAGGGAAGGGGGACCCAGTACTTC.